The 6 T cell receptor beta chains below come from one sample, sequenced in a study of blood T cell repertoires in COVID-19. Clones were sequenced by immunoSEQ multiplex PCR, and TCRdb holds only the in-frame ones, with some missing. The sample consists of about 100,000 clones, roughly nine tenths of them appearing once. Sequenced: peripheral blood. The origin of the receptors is a man aged 45 to 65 with active COVID-19.

J is TRBJ1-2 and V is TRBV15, with a tentative D call TRBD1 (5 bases). Germline V gene data show CDR1 as LNHNV and CDR2 as YYDKDF (reference sequence). CDR3 length equals 14 residues. Trimming left V 1 base short and J 2 bases short, with 8 bases between. Here the CDR3 DNA reads TGTGCCACCAGCAGAGCAGCAGGGAACTATGGCTACACCTTC. It codes for CATSRAAGNYGYTF.

A single count supports this clone. The CDR3 DNA is TGTGCCAGCAGCCCTCTACTAGGATCGAGCACAGATACGCAGTATTTT. Translating it yields CASSPLLGSSTDTQYF. This chain links TRBV3-1 (or the pseudogene TRBV3-2) with TRBJ2-3; a possible D gene is TRBD2 (5 bases). The CDR3 loop spans 16 amino acids. V lost 4 bases and J 0 bases, leaving 14 bases between the germline ends. Germline CDR1 is LGHDT and CDR2 is YNNKEL (reference sequence).

The genes are TRBV11-1 and TRBJ1-1; tentatively, D is TRBD1 (6 bases). Trimming took 5 bases from V and 9 from J, leaving 22 bases between them. The CDR3 length is 15 residues. The germline V gene encodes CDR1 SGHAT and CDR2 FQDESV (reference sequence). The CDR3 sequence is CASSPAGDKSVKAFF. The CDR3 DNA follows: TGTGCCAGCAGCCCAGCAGGGGATAAGTCGGTGAAAGCTTTCTTT. Using reference TRBV11-1 and TRBJ1-1 for the parts outside the CDR3, the full variable domain is EAEVAQSPRYKITEKSQAVAFWCDPISGHATLYWYRQILGQGPELLVQFQDESVVDDSQLPKDRFSAERLKGVDSTLKIQPAELGDSAMYLCASSPAGDKSVKAFFGQGTRLTVV.

This clone was seen more than once but under ten times. This chain connects TRBV6-1 to TRBJ1-2; D gene unclear. The length of the CDR3 is 12 residues. V was trimmed by 3 bases and J by 4 bases, leaving 6 bases between them. CDR1 and CDR2 from the germline V gene are MNHNS and SASEGT. CDR3 bases: TGTGCCAGCAGTGAGCTCGGCTATGGCTACACCTTC. Protein: CASSELGYGYTF.

The chain joins TRBV29-1 to TRBJ2-1; 8 bases map to TRBD1. The CDR3 is 13 residues long. Germline CDR1 reads SQVTM; CDR2 reads ANQGSEA. V lost 4 bases to trimming and J lost 7 bases; unmatched junction nucleotides: 6. The CDR3 DNA reads as TGCAGCGTTGCGGACAGGGTGGGGAATGAGCAGTTCTTC. Translated, it gives CSVADRVGNEQFF.

The chain joins TRBV24-1 to TRBJ1-2; 8 bases align to TRBD1. The V segment lost 7 bases and the J segment 4 bases; nucleotides outside the gene matches: 7. Looked up from germline, CDR1 is KGHDR and CDR2 is SFDVKD. CDR3 length: 14 residues. The CDR3 reads CATSARQGSYGYTF. In DNA form, the CDR3 reads TGTGCCACCAGCGCCAGACAGGGGTCCTATGGCTACACCTTC.